This T cell receptor beta chain was retrieved from a study of blood T cells in healthy people across ages. In this sample, this clonotype turned up a few times. At one boundary the junction diverges from the germline segment, which might be a read error. Primed by a sample-barcoded 5' primer and a J-beta primer mix, a second PCR proceeded for about 6 to 11 cycles. TCRdb processed the 5' RACE reads anew with MiXCR; each CDR3 protein has one entry. The table lists more than 1,000,000 distinct CDR3 sequences, around 27% of them singletons. Germline lookup yields CDR1 SEHNR and CDR2 FQNEAQ (reference sequence). This CDR3 is 9 amino acids long. The sample was also reused in another study, on T cells of mothers and their children.

The material sequenced was blood. This sequence was found in a girl aged 2 to 10 in good health. The V gene is TRBV7-9, the J gene TRBJ2-1; D is unresolved. The CDR3 DNA reads as TGTGCCAGCAGCTTAGGCCGAGACTTC. It yields the protein CASSLGRDF.